These T cell receptor beta chains were read from a single sample in a study of blood T cell repertoires in COVID-19. Repertoires were generated with immunoSEQ multiplex PCR, while TCRdb's copy carries only in-frame clones and drops some. The table lists 200,000 to 250,000 clones, 90% of them singletons. Input material: peripheral blood. The receptor source for this set is a young man with COVID-19, enrolled during active disease. CDR3s include the opening cysteine and the closing phenylalanine or tryptophan.

CDR3,V,J
CASSPWDKGTEAFF,TRBV18,TRBJ1-1
CASSQVRNTEAFF,TRBV4-1,TRBJ1-1
CASSPPTDSLFNGYTF,TRBV18,TRBJ1-2
CASRATGIGDTEAFF,TRBV28,TRBJ1-1
CASSFAGGRADTQYF,TRBV28,TRBJ2-3
CASSPREGAYGYTF,TRBV18,TRBJ1-2
CASSLAPLAFTDTQYF,TRBV5-5,TRBJ2-3
CASSPGTGRGQPQHF,TRBV11-2,TRBJ1-5
CASSLDGGGAYNEQFF,TRBV5-1,TRBJ2-1
CASSIGTDYEQYF,TRBV5-6,TRBJ2-7
CASSLGTDSSYTF,TRBV27,TRBJ1-2
CASSIGTSVHNEQFF,TRBV7-2,TRBJ2-1
CASSHLLRGDEQFF,TRBV3-1/TRBV3-2,TRBJ2-1
CASSLPPSGYNEQFF,TRBV28,TRBJ2-1
CASSEHRPYNYGYTF,TRBV2,TRBJ1-2
CASSLEGSSYEQYF,TRBV27,TRBJ2-7
CASSYRGPVNTEAFF,TRBV27,TRBJ1-1
CASSPGTGGYEQYF,TRBV7-9,TRBJ2-7
CASSSPGTDGSGELFF,TRBV27,TRBJ2-2
CASSQETTGGDYGYTF,TRBV4-2,TRBJ1-2
CASSFATGTGEMNTEAFF,TRBV6-2/TRBV6-3,TRBJ1-1
CATRDSFSGNTIYF,TRBV24-1,TRBJ1-3
CASSISFIRQSNQPQHF,TRBV19,TRBJ1-5
CASSDSATGNTEAFF,TRBV6-5,TRBJ1-1
CASSIGTGGSGNTIYF,TRBV7-9,TRBJ1-3
CASSLGGLAGSYEQYF,TRBV7-2,TRBJ2-7
CASSRGAGNTEAFF,TRBV5-1,TRBJ1-1
CASSPRMRDSGNTIYF,TRBV4-2,TRBJ1-3
CASSLVGTGTAYEQYF,TRBV7-2,TRBJ2-7
CASITGTGVEAFF,TRBV28,TRBJ1-1
CASSYRGEADTQYF,TRBV6-2/TRBV6-3,TRBJ2-3
CASSPPRGSAQHF,TRBV7-2,TRBJ1-5
CASSAIPGRGAFF,TRBV9,TRBJ1-1
CASSLESGSGNTIYF,TRBV7-9,TRBJ1-3
CASSHHREGVNEQFF,TRBV4-2,TRBJ2-1
CSVRLAGVGNEQFF,TRBV29-1,TRBJ2-1
CASSSGTGAQPTSTDTQYF,TRBV5-6,TRBJ2-3
CASSPTSGGYYEQYF,TRBV11-2,TRBJ2-7
CASSPLWGLNTEAFF,TRBV11-2,TRBJ1-1
CASSFAGGTGELFF,TRBV27,TRBJ2-2
CASSTPSGRTDTQYF,TRBV2,TRBJ2-3
CASSQSHRSSYNSPLHF,TRBV14,TRBJ1-6
CASSLSTGLDTEAFF,TRBV19,TRBJ1-1
CASSYAGPYEQYF,TRBV6-5,TRBJ2-7
CASSPEVTHYGYTF,TRBV18,TRBJ1-2
CASSNYRDKSEKLFF,TRBV19,TRBJ1-4
CASSQASYTDTQYF,TRBV4-2,TRBJ2-3
CASSTRQKLINQPQHF,TRBV19,TRBJ1-5
CASRPTASSYNSPLHF,TRBV28,TRBJ1-6
CASSPTVFSNQPQHF,TRBV27,TRBJ1-5
CASSPNRGVTTNEKLFF,TRBV27,TRBJ1-4
CASSLGGGRNQPQHF,TRBV5-4,TRBJ1-5
CSVEGTGNTEAFF,TRBV29-1,TRBJ1-1
CASSQTGKSNYGYTF,TRBV28,TRBJ1-2
CASSTAGTVQNSPLHF,TRBV19,TRBJ1-6
CASRLGPSGGTTEAFF,TRBV5-6,TRBJ1-1
CASSEYGGSSYNEQFF,TRBV11-3,TRBJ2-1